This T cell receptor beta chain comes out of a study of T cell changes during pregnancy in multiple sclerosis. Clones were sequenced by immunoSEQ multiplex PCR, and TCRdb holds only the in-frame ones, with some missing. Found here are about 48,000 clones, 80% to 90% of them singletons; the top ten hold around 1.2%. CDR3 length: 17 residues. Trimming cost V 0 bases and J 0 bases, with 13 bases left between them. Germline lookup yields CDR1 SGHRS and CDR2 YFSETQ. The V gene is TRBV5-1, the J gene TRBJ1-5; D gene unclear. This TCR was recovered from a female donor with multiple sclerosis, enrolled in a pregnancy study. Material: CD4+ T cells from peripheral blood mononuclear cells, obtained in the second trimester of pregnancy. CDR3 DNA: TGCGCCAGCAGCTTGGGGGTCCGGACTGATAGCAATCAGCCCCAGCATTTT. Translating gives CASSLGVRTDSNQPQHF. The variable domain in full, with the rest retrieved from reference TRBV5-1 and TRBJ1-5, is KAGVTQTPRYLIKTRGQQVTLSCSPISGHRSVSWYQQTPGQGLQFLFEYFSETQRNKGNFPGRFSGRQFSNSRSEMNVSTLELGDSALYLCASSLGVRTDSNQPQHFGDGTRLSIL.